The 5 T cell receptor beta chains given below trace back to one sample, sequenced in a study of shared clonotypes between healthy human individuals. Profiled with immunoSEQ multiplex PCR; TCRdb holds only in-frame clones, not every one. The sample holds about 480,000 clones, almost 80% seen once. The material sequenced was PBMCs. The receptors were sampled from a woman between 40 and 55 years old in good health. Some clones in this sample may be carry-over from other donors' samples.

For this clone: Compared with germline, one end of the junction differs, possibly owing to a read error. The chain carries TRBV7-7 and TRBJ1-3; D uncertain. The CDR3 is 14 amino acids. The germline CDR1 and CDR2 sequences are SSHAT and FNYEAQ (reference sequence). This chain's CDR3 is CASSPSPSGNTIYF. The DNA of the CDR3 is TGTGCTAGCAGCCCTAGTCCCTCTGGAAACACCATATATTTT.

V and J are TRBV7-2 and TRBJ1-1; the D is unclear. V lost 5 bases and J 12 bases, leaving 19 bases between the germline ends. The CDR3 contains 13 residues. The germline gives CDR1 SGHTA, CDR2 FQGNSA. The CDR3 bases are TGTGCCAGCAGCCCCGCAAGAAGGGCACAATCTTTCTTT. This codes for CASSPARRAQSFF.

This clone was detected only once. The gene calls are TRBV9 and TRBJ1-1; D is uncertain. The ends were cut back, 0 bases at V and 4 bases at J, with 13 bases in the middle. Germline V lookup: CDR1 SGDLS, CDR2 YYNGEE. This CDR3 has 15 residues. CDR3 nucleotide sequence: TGTGCCAGCAGCGTAGCTGGGGATTGGGCCACTGAAGCTTTCTTT. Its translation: CASSVAGDWATEAFF.

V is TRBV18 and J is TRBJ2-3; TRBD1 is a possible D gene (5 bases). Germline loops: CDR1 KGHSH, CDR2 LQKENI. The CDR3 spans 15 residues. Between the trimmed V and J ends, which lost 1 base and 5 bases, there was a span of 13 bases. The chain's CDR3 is CASSPRAGPGDTQYF. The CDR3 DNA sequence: TGTGCCAGCTCACCACGGGCAGGGCCGGGAGATACGCAGTATTTT.

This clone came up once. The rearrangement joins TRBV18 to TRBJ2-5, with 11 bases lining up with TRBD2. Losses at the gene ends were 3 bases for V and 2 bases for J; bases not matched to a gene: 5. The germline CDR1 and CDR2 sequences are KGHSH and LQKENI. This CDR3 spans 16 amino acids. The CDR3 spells CASSPLAGGPQETQYF. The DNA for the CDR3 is TGTGCCAGCTCACCCCTAGCGGGAGGACCACAAGAGACCCAGTACTTC. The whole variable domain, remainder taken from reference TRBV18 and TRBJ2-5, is NAGVMQNPRHLVRRRGQEARLRCSPMKGHSHVYWYRQLPEEGLKFMVYLQKENIIDESGMPKERFSAEFPKEGPSILRIQQVVRGDSAAYFCASSPLAGGPQETQYFGPGTRLLVL.